A selection of T cell receptor beta chains follows, all from one sample in a study of blood T cell repertoires in COVID-19. TCRdb's copy holds only in-frame clones and misses some; the assay was immunoSEQ multiplex PCR. The profile covers about 150,000 clones, with 65% to 85% appearing a single time and over 7% taken by the ten largest. Source material: peripheral blood. The source of these receptors is a man in his fifties or sixties with active or convalescent COVID-19. Both conserved end residues are part of each CDR3.

len	j_gene	v_gene	CDR3aa
14	TRBJ1-1	TRBV28	CASILTAGGMEAFF
13	TRBJ2-7	TRBV18	CASSRSGRDEQYF
15	TRBJ1-2	TRBV18	CASSPPERQGYGYTF
14	TRBJ2-1	TRBV28	CASSFGQGLNEQFF
19	TRBJ2-2	TRBV24-1	CATSDLQYEQGAGTGELFF
15	TRBJ2-1	TRBV13	CASSFVRGPYNEQFF
14	TRBJ2-3	TRBV14	CASSQEVSGGGKYF
14	TRBJ2-1	TRBV2	CASSRDSTYNEQFF
14	TRBJ2-7	TRBV10-1	CASSGGQSSYEQYF
14	TRBJ1-1	TRBV7-8	CASIRARGNTEAFF
14	TRBJ2-7	TRBV11-2	CASIDGLGVYEQYF
14	TRBJ2-2	TRBV27	CASSPTRVTGELFF
14	TRBJ1-6	TRBV18	CASSPRQGDSPLHF
16	TRBJ1-5	TRBV2	CASSHLGRGRNQPQHF
14	TRBJ2-1	TRBV9	CASSVVSSYNEQFF
14	TRBJ1-1	TRBV7-9	CASSRTDLNTEAFF
13	TRBJ2-1	TRBV24-1	CATSTGGYNEQFF
14	TRBJ1-2	TRBV7-3	CASSSAGTDYGYTF
16	TRBJ2-4	TRBV28	CASSLSPGTGLDIQYF
17	TRBJ1-3	TRBV5-4	CASSLAHLRGQINTIYF
11	TRBJ1-2	TRBV10-3	CAISVPNGYTF
16	TRBJ2-1	TRBV9	CASSALTSGSVNEQFF
17	TRBJ1-3	TRBV6-2/TRBV6-3	CASSYSGPQGPGNTIYF
13	TRBJ2-5	TRBV19	CASSWALQETQYF
14	TRBJ1-2	TRBV6-5	CASSWDRGKYGYTF
11	TRBJ1-1	TRBV7-9	CASIGDFAAFF
18	TRBJ2-2	TRBV9	CASSVAWGLAGFTGELFF
19	TRBJ2-5	TRBV27	CASSFRAGGTRFPQETQYF
13	TRBJ2-7	TRBV28	CASSLYGGGEQYF
18	TRBJ2-6	TRBV27	CASSFLQGVLSGANVLTF
15	TRBJ1-2	TRBV27	CASSSTGQVRGGYTF
17	TRBJ2-5	TRBV10-3	CAISESLAGVTPETQYF
15	TRBJ1-5	TRBV3-1/TRBV3-2	CASSQADRPMQPQHF
15	TRBJ2-1	TRBV2	CASSRETSSYNEQFF
15	TRBJ2-3	TRBV11-3	CASSWGRGQADTQYF